The sequence of this T cell receptor beta chain was determined in a study of blood T cell repertoires in COVID-19. Study-level information: Donors in the United States, Italy and Spain gave samples during acute or convalescent COVID-19.

As handled by the study authors: Nucleated cell counts were estimated from reference gene primer amplification. Libraries were prepared by immunoSEQ multiplex PCR; TCRdb keeps only in-frame clonotypes and omits some of them. Clone size and the V and J calls come from that table; the DNA yielded D and trimming. The sample lists about 200,000 clones, approximately 82% seen once, with 5.2% in the top ten. Germline V gene data show CDR1 as SGHRS and CDR2 as YFSETQ. V was clipped by 0 bases and J by 6 bases, with 10 bases between them. The CDR3 has 14 residues. The V call is TRBV5-1, the J call TRBJ2-1; perhaps TRBD2 as D (6 bases). This TCR derives from a woman aged 55-75 years with acute COVID-19. Material for sequencing was PBMCs or T cells enriched from blood (not recorded which). CDR3: CASSLEAGRNEQFF. The CDR3, as DNA: TGCGCCAGCAGCTTGGAGGCGGGACGCAATGAGCAGTTCTTC. The whole variable domain, filled in from reference TRBV5-1 and TRBJ2-1, reads KAGVTQTPRYLIKTRGQQVTLSCSPISGHRSVSWYQQTPGQGLQFLFEYFSETQRNKGNFPGRFSGRQFSNSRSEMNVSTLELGDSALYLCASSLEAGRNEQFFGPGTRLTVL.